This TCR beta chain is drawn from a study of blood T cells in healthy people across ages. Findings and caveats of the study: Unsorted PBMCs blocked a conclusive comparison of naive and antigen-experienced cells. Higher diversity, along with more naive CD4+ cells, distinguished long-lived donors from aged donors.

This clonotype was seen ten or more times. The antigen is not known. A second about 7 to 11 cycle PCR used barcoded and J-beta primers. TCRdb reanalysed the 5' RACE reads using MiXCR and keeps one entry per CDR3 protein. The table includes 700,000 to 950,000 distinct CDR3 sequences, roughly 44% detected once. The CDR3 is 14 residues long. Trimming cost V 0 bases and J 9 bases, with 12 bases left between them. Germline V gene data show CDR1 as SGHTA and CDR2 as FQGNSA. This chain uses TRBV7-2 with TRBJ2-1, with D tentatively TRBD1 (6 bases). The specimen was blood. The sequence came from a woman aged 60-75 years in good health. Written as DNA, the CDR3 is TGTGCCAGCAGCTTAGCGGGGGCCCAGGCTGAGCAGTTCTTC. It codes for CASSLAGAQAEQFF.